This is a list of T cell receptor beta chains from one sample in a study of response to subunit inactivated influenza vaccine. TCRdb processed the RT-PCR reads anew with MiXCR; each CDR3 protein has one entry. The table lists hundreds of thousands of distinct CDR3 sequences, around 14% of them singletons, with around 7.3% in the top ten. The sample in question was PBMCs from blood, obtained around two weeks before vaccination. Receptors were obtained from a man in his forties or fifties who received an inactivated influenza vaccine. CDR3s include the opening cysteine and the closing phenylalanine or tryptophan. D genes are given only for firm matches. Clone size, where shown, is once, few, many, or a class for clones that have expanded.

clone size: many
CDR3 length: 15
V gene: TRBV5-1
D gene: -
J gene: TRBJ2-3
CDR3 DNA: TGCGCCAGCAGCTTTAAGGGTTCAGTCACAGATACGCAGTATTTT
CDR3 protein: CASSFKGSVTDTQYF

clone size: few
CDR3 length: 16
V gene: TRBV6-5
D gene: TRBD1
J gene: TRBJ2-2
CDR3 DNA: TGTGCCAGCAGTTCGCCGGACAGGGACTTAGGCGGGGAGCTGTTTTTT
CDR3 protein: CASSSPDRDLGGELFF

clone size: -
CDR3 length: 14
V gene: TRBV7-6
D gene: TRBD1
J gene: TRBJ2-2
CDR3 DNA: TGTGCCAGCAGCTCCGGACAGGGGATGGGGGAGCTGTTTTTT
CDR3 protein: CASSSGQGMGELFF

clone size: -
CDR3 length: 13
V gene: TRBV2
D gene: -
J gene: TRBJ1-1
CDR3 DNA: TGTGCCACGAAATCCGGGGGCAACACTGAAGCTTTCTTT
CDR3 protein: CATKSGGNTEAFF

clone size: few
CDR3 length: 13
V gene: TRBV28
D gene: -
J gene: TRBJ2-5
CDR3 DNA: TGTGCCAGCTCCCAAGAGGGCAGAGAGACCCAGTACTTC
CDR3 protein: CASSQEGRETQYF

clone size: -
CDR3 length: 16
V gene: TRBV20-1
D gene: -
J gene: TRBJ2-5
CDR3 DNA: TGCAGTGCTAGAATGCGTGGCAGGGTAGTTGAAGAGACCCAGTACTTC
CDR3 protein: CSARMRGRVVEETQYF

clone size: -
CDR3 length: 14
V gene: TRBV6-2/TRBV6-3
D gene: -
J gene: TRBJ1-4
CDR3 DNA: TGTGCCAGCAGTTACCTTGGCGGGGGCGAAAAACTGTTTTTT
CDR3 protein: CASSYLGGGEKLFF

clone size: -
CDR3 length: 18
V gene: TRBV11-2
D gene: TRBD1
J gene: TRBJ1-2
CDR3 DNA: TGTGCCAGCAGCCCTCTTGGCTCGGGACAGGGGGGTAACTATGGCTACACCTTC
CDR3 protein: CASSPLGSGQGGNYGYTF

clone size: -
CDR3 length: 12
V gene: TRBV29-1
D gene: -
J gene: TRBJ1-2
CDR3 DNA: TGCAGCTTCGGGGGCGAGAACTATGGCTACACCTTC
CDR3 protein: CSFGGENYGYTF

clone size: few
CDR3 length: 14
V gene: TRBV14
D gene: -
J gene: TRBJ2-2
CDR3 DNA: TGTGCCAGCAGCCAGGTTTTTGGGTCCGGGGAGCTGTTTTTT
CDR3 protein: CASSQVFGSGELFF

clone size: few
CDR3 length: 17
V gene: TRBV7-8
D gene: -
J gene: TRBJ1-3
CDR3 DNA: TGTGCCAGCAGCTCGTCGAGGGCGAGGGCCTCGGGAAACACCATATATTTT
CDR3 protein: CASSSSRARASGNTIYF

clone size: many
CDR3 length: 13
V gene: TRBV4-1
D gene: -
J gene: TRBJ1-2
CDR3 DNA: TGCGCCAGCAGCCAAGCGGATTACTATGGCTACACCTTC
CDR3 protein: CASSQADYYGYTF

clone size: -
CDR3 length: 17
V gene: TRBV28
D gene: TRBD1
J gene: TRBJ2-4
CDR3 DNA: TGTGCCAGCAGAGGGGGGACAGGGTCCGTAGCCAAAAACATTCAGTACTTC
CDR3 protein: CASRGGTGSVAKNIQYF

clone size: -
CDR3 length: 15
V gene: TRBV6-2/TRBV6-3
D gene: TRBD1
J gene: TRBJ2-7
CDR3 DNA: TGTGCCAGCAGTTACATGGGACAGGGGGCCTACGAGCAGTACTTC
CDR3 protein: CASSYMGQGAYEQYF

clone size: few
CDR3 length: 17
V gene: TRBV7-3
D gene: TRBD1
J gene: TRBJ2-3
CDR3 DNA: TGTGCCAGCAGCTTACTTCGCGGACAGGGAGGTGCAGATACGCAGTATTTT
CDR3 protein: CASSLLRGQGGADTQYF

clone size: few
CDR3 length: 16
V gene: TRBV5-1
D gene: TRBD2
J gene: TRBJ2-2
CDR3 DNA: TGCGCCAGCATCGAAAACGGACTAGATTTACCCGGGGAGCTGTTTTTT
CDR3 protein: CASIENGLDLPGELFF

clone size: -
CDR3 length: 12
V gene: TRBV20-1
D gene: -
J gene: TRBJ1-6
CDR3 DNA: TGCAGTGCTAGAGATAGGAATTCACCCCTCCACTTT
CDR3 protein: CSARDRNSPLHF

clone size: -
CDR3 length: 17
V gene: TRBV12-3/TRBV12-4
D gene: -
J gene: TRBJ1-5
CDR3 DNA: TGTGCCAGCAGCCTACTCCCGACAGGATATAGCAATCAGCCCCAGCATTTT
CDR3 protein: CASSLLPTGYSNQPQHF

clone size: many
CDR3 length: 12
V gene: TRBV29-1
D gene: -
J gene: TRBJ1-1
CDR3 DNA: TGCAGCGGGAGGGGCATGAACACTGAAGCTTTCTTT
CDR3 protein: CSGRGMNTEAFF

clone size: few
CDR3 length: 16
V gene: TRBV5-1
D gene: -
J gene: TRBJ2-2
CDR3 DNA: TGCGCCAGCAGCCAGGGGAGGCAGATGAACACCGGGGAGCTGTTTTTT
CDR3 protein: CASSQGRQMNTGELFF

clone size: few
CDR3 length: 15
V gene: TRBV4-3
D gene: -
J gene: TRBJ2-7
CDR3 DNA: TGCGCCAGCAGCCAAGAATCAGGGTACTTTTACGAGCAGTACTTC
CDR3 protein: CASSQESGYFYEQYF

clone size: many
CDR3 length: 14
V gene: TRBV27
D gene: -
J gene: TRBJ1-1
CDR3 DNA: TGTGCCAGCAGCCCGTCGGGGGGACCCACTGAAGCTTTCTTT
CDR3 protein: CASSPSGGPTEAFF

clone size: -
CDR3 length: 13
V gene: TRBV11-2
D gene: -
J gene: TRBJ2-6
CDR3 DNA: TGTGCCCAGTCCAAATCTGGGGCCAACGTCCTGACTTTC
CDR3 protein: CAQSKSGANVLTF

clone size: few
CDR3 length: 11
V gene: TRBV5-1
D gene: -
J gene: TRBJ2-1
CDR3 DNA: TGCGCCAGCAGATCCGTCTATGAGCAGTTCTTC
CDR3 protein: CASRSVYEQFF

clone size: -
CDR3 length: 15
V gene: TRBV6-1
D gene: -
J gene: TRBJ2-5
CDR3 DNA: TGTGCCAGCAGCAACCAAAGAGGATTGAGAGAGACCCAGTACTTC
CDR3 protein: CASSNQRGLRETQYF

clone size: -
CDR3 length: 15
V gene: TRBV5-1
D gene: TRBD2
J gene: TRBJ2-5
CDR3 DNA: TGCGCCAGCAGCTTAACAGGGACTAGCGTTGAGACCCAGTACTTC
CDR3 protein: CASSLTGTSVETQYF

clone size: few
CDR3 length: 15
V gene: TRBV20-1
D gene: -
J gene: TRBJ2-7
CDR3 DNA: TGCAGTGCTAGAGACCCCCGGCAGGGGCTCTACGAGCAGTACTTC
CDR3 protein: CSARDPRQGLYEQYF

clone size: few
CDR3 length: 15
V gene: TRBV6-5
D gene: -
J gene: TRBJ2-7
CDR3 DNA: TGTGCCAGCAGTTACTCGATCGGCAGGAACTACGAGCAGTACTTC
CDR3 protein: CASSYSIGRNYEQYF

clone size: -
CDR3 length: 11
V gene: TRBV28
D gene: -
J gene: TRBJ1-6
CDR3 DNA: TGTGCCAGCAGTAGACCGGGCGAACTCCACTTT
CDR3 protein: CASSRPGELHF

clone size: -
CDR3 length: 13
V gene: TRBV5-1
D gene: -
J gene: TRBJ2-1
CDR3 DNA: TGCGCCAGCAGCTCCGACACGGGCGGCGTGCAGTTCTTC
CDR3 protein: CASSSDTGGVQFF

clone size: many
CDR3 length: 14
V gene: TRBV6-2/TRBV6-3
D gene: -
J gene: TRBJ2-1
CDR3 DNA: TGTGCCAGCAGTCCTCGTGGACAATACAATGAGCAGTTCTTC
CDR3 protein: CASSPRGQYNEQFF

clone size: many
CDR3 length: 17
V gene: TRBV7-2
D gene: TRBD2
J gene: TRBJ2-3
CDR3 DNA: TGTGCCAGCAGCTACTCTGCCGGGACTAGCGGCACAGATACGCAGTATTTT
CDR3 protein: CASSYSAGTSGTDTQYF

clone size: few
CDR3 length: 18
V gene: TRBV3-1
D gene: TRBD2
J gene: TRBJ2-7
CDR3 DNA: TGTGCCAGCAGCCAAGGGACTAGCGGGAGGCCCAGCTCCTACGAGCAGTACTTC
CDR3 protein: CASSQGTSGRPSSYEQYF

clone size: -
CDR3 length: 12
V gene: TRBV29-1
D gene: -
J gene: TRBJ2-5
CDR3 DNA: TGCAGCGGGGCGGACTACCAAGAGACCCAGTACTTC
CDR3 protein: CSGADYQETQYF

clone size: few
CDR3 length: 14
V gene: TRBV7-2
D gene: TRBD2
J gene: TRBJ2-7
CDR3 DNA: TGTGCCAGCAGCTCATCCCTGGGACTATACGAGCAGTACTTC
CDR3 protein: CASSSSLGLYEQYF

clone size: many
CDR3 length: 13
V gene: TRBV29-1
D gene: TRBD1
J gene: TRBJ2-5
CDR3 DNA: TGCAGCGTACGCAGGGGGCACCAAGAGACCCAGTACTTC
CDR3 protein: CSVRRGHQETQYF

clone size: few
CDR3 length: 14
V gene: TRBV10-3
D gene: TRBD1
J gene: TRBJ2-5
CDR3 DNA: TGTGCCATCAGGGGACAGGGGGCTGGGGAGACCCAGTACTTC
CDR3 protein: CAIRGQGAGETQYF

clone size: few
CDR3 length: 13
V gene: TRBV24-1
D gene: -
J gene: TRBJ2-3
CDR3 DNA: TGTGCCACCAGTGATTTTGGCAGGAATACGCAGTATTTT
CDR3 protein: CATSDFGRNTQYF

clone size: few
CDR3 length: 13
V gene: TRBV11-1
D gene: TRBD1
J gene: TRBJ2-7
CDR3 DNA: TGTGCCAGCAGCTCCGGGACAGGGTGGGAGCAGTACTTC
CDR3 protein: CASSSGTGWEQYF

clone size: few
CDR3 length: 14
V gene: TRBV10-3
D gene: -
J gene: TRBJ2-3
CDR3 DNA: TGTGCCATCGGCGGAGGGAATTTCACAGATACGCAGTATTTT
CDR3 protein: CAIGGGNFTDTQYF

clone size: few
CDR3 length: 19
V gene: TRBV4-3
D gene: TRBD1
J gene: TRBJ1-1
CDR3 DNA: TGCGCCAGCAGCCAAGGTCGGCTGAGGACAGGGACTCGAGACACTGAAGCTTTCTTT
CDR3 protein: CASSQGRLRTGTRDTEAFF

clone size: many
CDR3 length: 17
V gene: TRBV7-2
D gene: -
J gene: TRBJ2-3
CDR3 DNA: TGTGCCAGCAGCTTATCGCCTAATCGACTGGGGGCTAATACGCAGTATTTT
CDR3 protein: CASSLSPNRLGANTQYF

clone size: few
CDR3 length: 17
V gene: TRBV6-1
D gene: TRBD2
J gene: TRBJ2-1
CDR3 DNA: TGTGCCAGCAGTGTCCTCATTCGCGGGGGGATCGGGGATGAGCAGTTCTTC
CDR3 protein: CASSVLIRGGIGDEQFF

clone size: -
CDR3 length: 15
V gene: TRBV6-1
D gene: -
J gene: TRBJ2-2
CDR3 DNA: TGTGCCAGAAACACTACAGGGCTGAACACCGGGGAGCTGTTTTTT
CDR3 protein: CARNTTGLNTGELFF

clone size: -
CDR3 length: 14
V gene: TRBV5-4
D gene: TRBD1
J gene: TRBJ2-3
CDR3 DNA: TGTGCCAGCAGCCCAGACAGGGAGCCAGATACGCAGTATTTT
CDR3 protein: CASSPDREPDTQYF

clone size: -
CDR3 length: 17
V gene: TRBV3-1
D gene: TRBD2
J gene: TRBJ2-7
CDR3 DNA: TGTGCCAGCAGCCATTCACTAGCGGGAGGGCCCGCCGGCGAGCAGTACTTC
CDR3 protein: CASSHSLAGGPAGEQYF

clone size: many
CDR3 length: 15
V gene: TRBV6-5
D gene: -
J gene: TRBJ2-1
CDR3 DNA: TGTGCCAGCAAGCGTCCGGGACTTCCTGACAATGAGCAGTTCTTC
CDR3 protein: CASKRPGLPDNEQFF

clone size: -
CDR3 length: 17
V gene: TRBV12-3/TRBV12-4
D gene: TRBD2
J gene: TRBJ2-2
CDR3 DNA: TGTGCCAGCAGTAAGACTAGCGGGGGCTCGAACACCGGGGAGCTGTTTTTT
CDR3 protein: CASSKTSGGSNTGELFF

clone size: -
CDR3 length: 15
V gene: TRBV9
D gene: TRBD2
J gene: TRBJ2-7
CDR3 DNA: TGTGCCAGCAGCGGGACTAGCGGGGGTTACTACGAGCAGTACTTC
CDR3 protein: CASSGTSGGYYEQYF

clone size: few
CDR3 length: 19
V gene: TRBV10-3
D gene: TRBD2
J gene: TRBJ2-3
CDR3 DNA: TGTGCCATCAGTGAGGCCTGGGTTCCCAGCGGGAGTGAAACAGATACGCAGTATTTT
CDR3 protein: CAISEAWVPSGSETDTQYF

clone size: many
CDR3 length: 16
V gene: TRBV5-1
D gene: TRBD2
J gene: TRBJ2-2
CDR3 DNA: TGCGCCAGCAGCTTGGAGGCGGGAGGGAGCACCGGGGAGCTGTTTTTT
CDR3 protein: CASSLEAGGSTGELFF

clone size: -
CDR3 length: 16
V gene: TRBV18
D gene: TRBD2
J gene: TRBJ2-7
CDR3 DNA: TGTGCCAGCTCACCACCGGGAATAGCGGGAGACTACGAGCAGTACTTC
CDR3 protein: CASSPPGIAGDYEQYF

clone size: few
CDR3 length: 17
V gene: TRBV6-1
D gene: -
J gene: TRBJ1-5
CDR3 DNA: TGTGCCAGCAACGGGGCAGGGGCCTTATATAGCAATCAGCCCCAGCATTTT
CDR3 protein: CASNGAGALYSNQPQHF